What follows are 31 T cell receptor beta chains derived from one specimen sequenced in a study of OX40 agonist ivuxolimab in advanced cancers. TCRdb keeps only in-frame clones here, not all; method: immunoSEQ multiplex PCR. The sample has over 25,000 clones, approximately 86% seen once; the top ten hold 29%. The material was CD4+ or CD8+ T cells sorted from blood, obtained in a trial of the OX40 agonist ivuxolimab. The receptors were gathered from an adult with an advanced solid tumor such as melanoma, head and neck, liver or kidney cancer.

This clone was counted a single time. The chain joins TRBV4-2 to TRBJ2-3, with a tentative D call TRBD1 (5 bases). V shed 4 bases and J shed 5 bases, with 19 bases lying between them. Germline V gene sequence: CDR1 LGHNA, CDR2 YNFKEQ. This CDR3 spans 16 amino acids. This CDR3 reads CASSPWATSREDTQYF. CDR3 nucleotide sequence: TGTGCCAGCAGCCCTTGGGCCACAAGCAGGGAAGATACGCAGTATTTT.

The DNA of the CDR3 is TGTGCCAGCAGTGCCGACTTGGGGGGGGCAGCTCAGCCCCAGCATTTT. Translation gives CASSADLGGAAQPQHF. This chain uses TRBV6-1 with TRBJ1-5, with D maybe TRBD1 (6 bases). The CDR3 is made up of 16 amino acids. Trimming stripped 4 bases from V and 6 bases from J, with 19 bases between. Germline V gene lookup returns CDR1 MNHNS and CDR2 SASEGT.

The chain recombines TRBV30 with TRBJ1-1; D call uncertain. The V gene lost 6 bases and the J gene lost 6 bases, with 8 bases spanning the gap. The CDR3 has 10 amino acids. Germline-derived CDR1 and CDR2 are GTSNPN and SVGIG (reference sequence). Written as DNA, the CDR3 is TGTGCCTGCTTAAGACCTGAAGCTTTCTTT. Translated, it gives CACLRPEAFF.

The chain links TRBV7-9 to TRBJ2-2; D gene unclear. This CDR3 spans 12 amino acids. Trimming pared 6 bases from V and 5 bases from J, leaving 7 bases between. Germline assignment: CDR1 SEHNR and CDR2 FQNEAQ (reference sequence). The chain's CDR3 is CASRVDTGELFF. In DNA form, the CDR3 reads TGTGCCAGCAGAGTGGATACCGGGGAGCTGTTTTTT.

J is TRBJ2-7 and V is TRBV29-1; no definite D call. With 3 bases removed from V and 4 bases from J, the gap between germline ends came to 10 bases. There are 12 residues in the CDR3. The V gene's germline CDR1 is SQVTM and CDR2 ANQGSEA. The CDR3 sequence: CSVESVGYEQYF. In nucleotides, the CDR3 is TGCAGCGTTGAGAGTGTGGGGTACGAGCAGTACTTC.

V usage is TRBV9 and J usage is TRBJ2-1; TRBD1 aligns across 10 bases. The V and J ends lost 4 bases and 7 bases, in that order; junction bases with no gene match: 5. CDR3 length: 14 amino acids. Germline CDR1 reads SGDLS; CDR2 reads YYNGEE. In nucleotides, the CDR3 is TGTGCCAGCAGCTTCCGGACAGGGGGGAATGAGCAGTTCTTC. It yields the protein CASSFRTGGNEQFF.

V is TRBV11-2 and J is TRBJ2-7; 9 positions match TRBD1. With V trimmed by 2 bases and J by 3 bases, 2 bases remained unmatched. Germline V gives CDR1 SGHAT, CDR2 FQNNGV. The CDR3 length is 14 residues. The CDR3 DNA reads TGTGCCAGCAGCTTAAGGGGACAGGGCTACGAGCAGTACTTC. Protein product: CASSLRGQGYEQYF.

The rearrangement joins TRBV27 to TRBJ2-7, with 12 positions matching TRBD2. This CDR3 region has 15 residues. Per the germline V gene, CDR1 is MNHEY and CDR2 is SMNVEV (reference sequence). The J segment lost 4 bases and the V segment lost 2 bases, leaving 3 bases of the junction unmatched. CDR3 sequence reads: CASSLRLAGGYEQYF. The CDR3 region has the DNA TGTGCCAGCAGTTTAAGGCTAGCGGGAGGGTACGAGCAGTACTTC.

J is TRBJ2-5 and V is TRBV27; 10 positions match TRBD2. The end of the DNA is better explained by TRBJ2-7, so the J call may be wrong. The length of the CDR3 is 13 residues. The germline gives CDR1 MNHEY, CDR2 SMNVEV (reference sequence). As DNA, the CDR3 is TGTGCCAGCAGTTCTAGCGGGAGCTACGAGCAGTACTTC. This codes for CASSSSGSYEQYF.

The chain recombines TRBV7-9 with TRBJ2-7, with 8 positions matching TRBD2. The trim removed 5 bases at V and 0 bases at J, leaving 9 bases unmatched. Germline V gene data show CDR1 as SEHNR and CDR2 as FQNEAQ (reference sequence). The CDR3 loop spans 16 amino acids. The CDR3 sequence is CASSQLPSGSSYEQYF. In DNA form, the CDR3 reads TGTGCCAGCAGCCAACTCCCGAGCGGGAGCTCCTACGAGCAGTACTTC.

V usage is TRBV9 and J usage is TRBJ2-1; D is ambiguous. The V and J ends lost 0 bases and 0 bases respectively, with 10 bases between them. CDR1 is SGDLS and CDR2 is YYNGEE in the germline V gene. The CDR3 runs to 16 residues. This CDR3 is CASSVDLGYSYNEQFF. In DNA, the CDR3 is TGTGCCAGCAGCGTAGATCTGGGATACTCCTACAATGAGCAGTTCTTC.

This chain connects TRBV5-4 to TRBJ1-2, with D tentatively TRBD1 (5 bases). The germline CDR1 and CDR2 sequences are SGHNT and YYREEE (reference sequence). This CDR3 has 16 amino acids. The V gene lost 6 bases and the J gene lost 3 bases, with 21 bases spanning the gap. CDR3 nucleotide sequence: TGTGCCAGCACCGACCCCGGGACTAAATTTGACTATGGCTACACCTTC. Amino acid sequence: CASTDPGTKFDYGYTF.

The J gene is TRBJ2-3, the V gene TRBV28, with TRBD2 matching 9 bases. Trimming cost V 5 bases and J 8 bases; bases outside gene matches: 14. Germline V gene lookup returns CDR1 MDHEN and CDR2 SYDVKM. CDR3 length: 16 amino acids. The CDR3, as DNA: TGTGCCAGCAGTACCCTTTTGCGGGAGGGTGGTGGTACGCAGTATTTT. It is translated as CASSTLLREGGGTQYF.

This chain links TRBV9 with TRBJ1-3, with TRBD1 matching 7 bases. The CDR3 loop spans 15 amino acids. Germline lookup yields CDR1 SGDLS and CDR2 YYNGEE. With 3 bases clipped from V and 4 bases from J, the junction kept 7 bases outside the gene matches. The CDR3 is CASSEEGALGNTIYF. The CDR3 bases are TGTGCCAGCAGCGAGGAGGGGGCACTCGGAAACACCATATATTTT. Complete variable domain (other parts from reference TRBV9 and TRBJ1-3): DSGVTQTPKHLITATGQRVTLRCSPRSGDLSVYWYQQSLDQGLQFLIQYYNGEERAKGNILERFSAQQFPDLHSELNLSSLELGDSALYFCASSEEGALGNTIYFGEGSWLTVV.

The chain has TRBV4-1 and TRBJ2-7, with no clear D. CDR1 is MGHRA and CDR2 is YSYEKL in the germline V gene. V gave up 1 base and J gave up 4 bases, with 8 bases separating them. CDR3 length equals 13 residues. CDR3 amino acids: CASSQVVSYEQYF. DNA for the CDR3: TGCGCCAGCAGCCAAGTGGTATCTTACGAGCAGTACTTC.

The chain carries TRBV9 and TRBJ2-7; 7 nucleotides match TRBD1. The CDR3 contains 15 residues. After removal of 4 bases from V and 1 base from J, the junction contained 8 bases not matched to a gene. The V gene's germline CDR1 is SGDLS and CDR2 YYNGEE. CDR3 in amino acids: CASSPTGPVSYEQYF. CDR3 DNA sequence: TGTGCCAGCAGCCCGACAGGGCCTGTGTCCTACGAGCAGTACTTC.

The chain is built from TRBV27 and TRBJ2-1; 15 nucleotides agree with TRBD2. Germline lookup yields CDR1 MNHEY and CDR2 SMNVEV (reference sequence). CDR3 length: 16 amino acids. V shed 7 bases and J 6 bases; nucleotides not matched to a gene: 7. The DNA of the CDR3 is TGTGCCAGCACCAAACCGGGACTAGCGGGAGGCAATGAGCAGTTCTTC. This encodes CASTKPGLAGGNEQFF.

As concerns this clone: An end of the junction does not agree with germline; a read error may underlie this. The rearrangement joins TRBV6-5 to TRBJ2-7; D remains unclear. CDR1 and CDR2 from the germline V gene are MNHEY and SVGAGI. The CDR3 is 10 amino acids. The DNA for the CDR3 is TGTGCCAGCAGTTACGACTCAGCCCTCTTC. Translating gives CASSYDSALF.

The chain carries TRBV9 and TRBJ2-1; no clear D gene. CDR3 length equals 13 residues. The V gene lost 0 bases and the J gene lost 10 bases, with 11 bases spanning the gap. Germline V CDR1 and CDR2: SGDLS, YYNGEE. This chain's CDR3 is CASSVERSPEQFF. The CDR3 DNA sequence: TGTGCCAGCAGCGTAGAGCGAAGCCCCGAGCAGTTCTTC.

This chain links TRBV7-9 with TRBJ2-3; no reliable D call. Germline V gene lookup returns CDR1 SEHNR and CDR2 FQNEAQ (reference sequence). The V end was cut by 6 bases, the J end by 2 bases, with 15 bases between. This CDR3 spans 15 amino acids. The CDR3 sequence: CASSADILDTDTQYF. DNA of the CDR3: TGTGCCAGCAGTGCTGACATCCTCGACACAGATACGCAGTATTTT. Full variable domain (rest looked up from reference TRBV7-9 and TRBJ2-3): DTGVSQNPRHKITKRGQNVTFRCDPISEHNRLYWYRQTLGQGPEFLTYFQNEAQLEKSRLLSDRFSAERPKGSFSTLEIQRTEQGDSAMYLCASSADILDTDTQYFGPGTRLTVL.

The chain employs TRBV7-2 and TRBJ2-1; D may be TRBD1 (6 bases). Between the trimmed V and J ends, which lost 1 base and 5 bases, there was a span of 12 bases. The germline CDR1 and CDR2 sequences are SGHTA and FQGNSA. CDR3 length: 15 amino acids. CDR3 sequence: CASSLVYRADNEQFF. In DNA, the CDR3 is TGTGCCAGCAGCTTAGTCTACAGGGCTGACAATGAGCAGTTCTTC.

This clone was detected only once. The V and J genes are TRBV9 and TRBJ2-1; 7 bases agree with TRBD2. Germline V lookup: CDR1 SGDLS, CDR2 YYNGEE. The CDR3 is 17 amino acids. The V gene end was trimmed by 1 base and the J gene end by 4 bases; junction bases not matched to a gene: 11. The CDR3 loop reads CASSVRARAGAYNEQFF. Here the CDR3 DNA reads TGTGCCAGCAGCGTAAGGGCCCGGGCGGGAGCATACAATGAGCAGTTCTTC.

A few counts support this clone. CDR3 loop: CAWSETGVTEAFF. As DNA, the CDR3 is TGTGCCTGGAGTGAGACAGGGGTAACTGAAGCTTTCTTT. V and J are TRBV30 and TRBJ1-1; 8 bases agree with TRBD1. The CDR3 loop spans 13 amino acids. CDR1 and CDR2 (germline): GTSNPN, SVGIG (reference sequence). The V and J ends lost 1 base and 5 bases, in that order; junction bases with no gene match: 3.

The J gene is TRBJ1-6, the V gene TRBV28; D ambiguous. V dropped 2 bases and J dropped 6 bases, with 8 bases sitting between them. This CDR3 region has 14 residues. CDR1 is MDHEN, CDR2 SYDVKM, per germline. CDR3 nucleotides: TGTGCCAGCAGTTTAGAAGGTATTAATTCACCCCTCCACTTT. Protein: CASSLEGINSPLHF. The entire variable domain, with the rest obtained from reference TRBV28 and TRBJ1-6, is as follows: DVKVTQSSRYLVKRTGEKVFLECVQDMDHENMFWYRQDPGLGLRLIYFSYDVKMKEKGDIPEGYSVSREKKERFSLILESASTNQTSMYLCASSLEGINSPLHFGNGTRLTVT.

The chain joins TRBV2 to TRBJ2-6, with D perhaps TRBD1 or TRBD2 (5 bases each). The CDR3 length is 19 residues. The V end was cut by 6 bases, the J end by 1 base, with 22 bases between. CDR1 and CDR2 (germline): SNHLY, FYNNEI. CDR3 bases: TGTGCCAGCAGACCACCACGGGACCGGCTATCTTCTGGGGCCAACGTCCTGACTTTC. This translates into CASRPPRDRLSSGANVLTF. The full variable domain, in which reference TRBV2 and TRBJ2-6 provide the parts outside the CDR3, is EPEVTQTPSHQVTQMGQEVILRCVPISNHLYFYWYRQILGQKVEFLVSFYNNEISEKSEIFDDQFSVERPDGSNFTLKIRSTKLEDSAMYFCASRPPRDRLSSGANVLTFGAGSRLTVL.

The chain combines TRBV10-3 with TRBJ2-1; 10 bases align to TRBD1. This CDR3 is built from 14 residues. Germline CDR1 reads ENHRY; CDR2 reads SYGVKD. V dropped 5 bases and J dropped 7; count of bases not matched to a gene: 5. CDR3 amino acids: CAISLWTGGNEQFF. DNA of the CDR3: TGTGCCATCAGTCTGTGGACAGGGGGGAATGAGCAGTTCTTC.

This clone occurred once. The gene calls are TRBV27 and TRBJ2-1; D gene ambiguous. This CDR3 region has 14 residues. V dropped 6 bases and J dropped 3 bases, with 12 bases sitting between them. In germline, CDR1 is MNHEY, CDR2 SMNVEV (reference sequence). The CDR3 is CASSGGGIYNEQFF. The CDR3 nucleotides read TGTGCCAGCAGCGGTGGTGGTATCTACAATGAGCAGTTCTTC.

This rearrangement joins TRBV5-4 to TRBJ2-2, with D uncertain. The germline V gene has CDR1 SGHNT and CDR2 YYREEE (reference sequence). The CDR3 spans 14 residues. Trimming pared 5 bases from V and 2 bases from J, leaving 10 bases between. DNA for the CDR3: TGTGCCAGCAGGGATCGATTTAACACCGGGGAGCTGTTTTTT. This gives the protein CASRDRFNTGELFF.

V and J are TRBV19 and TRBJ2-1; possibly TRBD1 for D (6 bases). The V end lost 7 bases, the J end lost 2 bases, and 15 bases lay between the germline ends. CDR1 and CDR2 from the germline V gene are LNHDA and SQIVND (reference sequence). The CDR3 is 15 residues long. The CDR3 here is CASTQGFITYNEQFF. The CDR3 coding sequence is TGTGCCAGTACGCAGGGGTTCATAACCTACAATGAGCAGTTCTTC.

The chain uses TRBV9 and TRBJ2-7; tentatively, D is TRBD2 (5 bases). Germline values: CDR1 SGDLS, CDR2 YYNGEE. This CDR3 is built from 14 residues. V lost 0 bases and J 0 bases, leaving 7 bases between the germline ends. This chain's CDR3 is CASSVGGSSYEQYF. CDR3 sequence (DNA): TGTGCCAGCAGCGTAGGAGGGAGCTCCTACGAGCAGTACTTC.

This chain's CDR3 is CASRGLGLANHNEQFF. The CDR3 bases are TGTGCCAGCAGGGGCCTGGGACTAGCGAACCACAATGAGCAGTTCTTC. The rearrangement links TRBV27 to TRBJ2-1; 10 bases are a match to TRBD2. Trimming cost V 6 bases and J 5 bases; bases outside gene matches: 10. The CDR3 length is 16 residues. The germline V gene encodes CDR1 MNHEY and CDR2 SMNVEV (reference sequence).